This TCR beta chain was identified during a study of Ad26.COV2.S vaccination and SARS-CoV-2 variants. Whole-study results and caveats: In TCR breadth and depth analyses, total T cell responses may have been underestimated. People given the vaccine had a wider spike-specific TCR breadth than placebo recipients did. Considerable breadth of spike-specific CD8+ and CD4+ T cell responses has reportedly been documented following vaccination.

Sample treatment: around 19 received Ad26.COV2.S at low or high dose, single or two shots; roughly five received placebo; per-sample allocation not given. Following the first vaccine or placebo injection, samples were taken on day 63. Aged 18-55 years, donor was enrolled in Boston in about 2020. As to this clone: The antigen remains unidentified.

Clones were read by immunoSEQ multiplex PCR, and TCRdb kept only the in-frame ones, dropping some. The table includes around 320,000 clones, about 86% detected once. CDR3 length: 11 residues. V gave up 5 bases and J gave up 6 bases; unmatched junction bases: 2. In germline, CDR1 is SGHRS, CDR2 YFSETQ. This clonotype was obtained from a person between 18 and 60 years old who received the Ad26.COV2.S COVID-19 vaccine or a placebo. The sequenced sample was peripheral blood, obtained in a trial of Ad26.COV2.S vaccine versus placebo. The chain employs TRBV5-1 and TRBJ2-7; 7 nucleotides line up with TRBD1. The CDR3 sequence is CASRQGSEQYF. The CDR3 nucleotides read TGCGCCAGCAGACAGGGGTCCGAGCAGTACTTC.